Only a few counts were recorded for the clone carrying this T cell receptor (beta chain). V dropped 0 bases and J dropped 5 bases, with 15 bases sitting between them. This CDR3 contains 16 residues. Germline V gives CDR1 MGHRA, CDR2 YSYEKL. Each CDR3 protein is one row after TCRdb ran MiXCR on the 5' RACE reads. The repertoire holds about 470,000 distinct CDR3 sequences, around 24% seen once, with about 3% in the top ten. This sample is part of a study of identical twins. These sequences were also reported in another study, on T cells expressing NK-cell markers.

The chain is built from TRBV4-1 and TRBJ2-3; D is unresolved. The sample was CD4+ T cells sorted from blood. This TCR was recovered from a woman aged 18-30 years in good health. The CDR3 is CASSQDRAGKVDTQYF. The CDR3 nucleotides read TGCGCCAGCAGCCAAGACCGGGCAGGAAAAGTAGATACGCAGTATTTT.